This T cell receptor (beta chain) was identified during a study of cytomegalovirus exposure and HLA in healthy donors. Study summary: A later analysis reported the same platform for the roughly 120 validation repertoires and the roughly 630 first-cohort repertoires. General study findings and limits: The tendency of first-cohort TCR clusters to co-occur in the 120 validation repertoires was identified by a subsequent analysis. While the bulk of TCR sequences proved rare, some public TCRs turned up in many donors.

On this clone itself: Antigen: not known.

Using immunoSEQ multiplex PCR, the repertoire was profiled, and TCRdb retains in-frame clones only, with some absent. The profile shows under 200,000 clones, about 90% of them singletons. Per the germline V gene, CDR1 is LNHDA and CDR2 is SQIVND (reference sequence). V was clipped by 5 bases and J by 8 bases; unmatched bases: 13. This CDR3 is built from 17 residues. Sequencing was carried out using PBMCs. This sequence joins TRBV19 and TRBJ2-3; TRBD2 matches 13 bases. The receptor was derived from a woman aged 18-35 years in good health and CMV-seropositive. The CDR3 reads CASSAGTSGTQTSTQYF. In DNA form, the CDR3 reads TGTGCCAGTAGTGCCGGGACTAGCGGGACCCAAACCTCTACGCAGTATTTT. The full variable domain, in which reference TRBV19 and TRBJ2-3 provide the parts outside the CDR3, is DGGITQSPKYLFRKEGQNVTLSCEQNLNHDAMYWYRQDPGQGLRLIYYSQIVNDFQKGDIAEGYSVSREKKESFPLTVTSAQKNPTAFYLCASSAGTSGTQTSTQYFGPGTRLTVL.